Reported below is one T cell receptor (beta chain). This entry belongs to a study of blood T cell repertoires in COVID-19. Study summary: Material from acute and convalescent COVID-19 was sourced from the United States, Italy and Spain.

TCRdb keeps only in-frame clones here, not all; method: immunoSEQ multiplex PCR. The data show 200,000 to 300,000 clones, around nine tenths seen once. CDR3 length: 13 amino acids. Trimming cost V 5 bases and J 5 bases; bases outside gene matches: 5. Sequenced sample: peripheral blood. This sequence originates from a man aged 35 to 55 who had recovered from COVID-19. The V and J genes are TRBV12-3 or TRBV12-4 and TRBJ2-7; TRBD1 aligns across 8 bases. The CDR3 protein is CASSHWDRHEQYF. The CDR3 DNA sequence: TGTGCCAGCAGTCACTGGGACAGGCACGAGCAGTACTTC.